This entry concerns a single T cell receptor (beta chain). The sample carries other DNA sequences with the same CDR3. These data are taken from a study of blood T cell repertoires in COVID-19. TCRdb's table, derived via immunoSEQ multiplex PCR, lists solely in-frame clones and lacks some. The sample consists of some 240,000 clones, 65% to 90% of them appearing once. CDR1 and CDR2 (germline): LGHDT, YNNKEL (reference sequence). V gave up 4 bases and J gave up 2 bases, with 4 bases separating them. The CDR3 sequence is 12 residues long. The sequence was obtained from a woman in her thirties or forties who had recovered from COVID-19. The chain employs TRBV3-1 (or the pseudogene TRBV3-2) and TRBJ2-3; D remains ambiguous. Sequencing input: peripheral blood. Here the CDR3 reads CASSLSTDTQYF. The DNA for the CDR3 is TGTGCCAGCAGCCTCTCCACAGATACGCAGTATTTT.